This is a list of T cell receptor beta chains from one sample in a study of blood T cell repertoires in COVID-19. TCRdb's copy holds only in-frame clones and misses some; the assay was immunoSEQ multiplex PCR. The sample lists 200,000 to 300,000 clones, approximately 84% occurring once. The sequencing input was peripheral blood. These receptors all stem from a man aged 50 or older with acute or convalescent COVID-19. Each CDR3 is given with its conserved first and last residue. Fields, in order: clone size, J gene, V gene, D gene, CDR3 protein, CDR3 DNA. A D gene is named only where the DNA matches it firmly. Clone size, where shown, is once, few, many, or a class for clones that have expanded.

once,TRBJ1-1,TRBV5-4,.,CASSLEEGWGWNTEAFF,TGTGCCAGCAGCTTGGAGGAGGGTTGGGGGTGGAACACTGAAGCTTTCTTT
once,TRBJ2-3,TRBV28,TRBD1,CASIGVSQGATDTQYF,TGTGCCAGCATAGGGGTTAGTCAGGGGGCCACAGATACGCAGTATTTT
.,TRBJ2-1,TRBV18,TRBD1,CASSHRQGAQNEQFF,TGTGCCAGCTCTCACAGACAGGGGGCGCAAAATGAGCAGTTCTTC
.,TRBJ1-4,TRBV7-9,.,CASSTRTATNEKLFF,TGTGCCAGCAGCACCCGGACAGCAACTAATGAAAAACTGTTTTTT
.,TRBJ2-7,TRBV15,TRBD1,CATSRNFVTGDEQYF,TGTGCCACCAGCAGGAACTTCGTGACAGGGGACGAGCAGTACTTC
.,TRBJ1-2,TRBV6-4,TRBD1,CASSEEGQGNYGYTF,TGTGCCAGCAGCGAAGAGGGACAGGGGAACTATGGCTACACCTTC
.,TRBJ1-2,TRBV9,TRBD1,CASSSRSGTGTPGYTF,TGTGCCAGCAGCTCCAGATCCGGGACAGGGACCCCTGGCTACACCTTC
.,TRBJ1-5,TRBV10-3,.,CAISESPSSNQPQHF,TGTGCCATCAGTGAGTCTCCGTCTAGCAATCAGCCCCAGCATTTT
few,TRBJ1-1,TRBV2,TRBD1,CASSEGQGPRSLTEAFF,TGTGCCAGCAGTGAAGGACAGGGTCCGAGGTCGCTCACTGAAGCTTTCTTT
.,TRBJ1-1,TRBV30,TRBD1,CAWGTGAWGAFF,TGTGCCTGGGGGACAGGGGCTTGGGGAGCTTTCTTT
.,TRBJ2-7,TRBV6-5,TRBD2,CASSYTGTSGAYEQYF,TGTGCCAGCAGTTACACCGGGACTAGCGGGGCCTACGAGCAGTACTTC
.,TRBJ1-6,TRBV14,TRBD1,CASAGQGNSPLHF,TGTGCCAGCGCAGGACAGGGCAATTCACCCCTCCACTTT
.,TRBJ1-1,TRBV28,.,CASSPEGQLNTEAFF,TGTGCCAGCAGTCCCGAAGGACAATTGAACACTGAAGCTTTCTTT
.,TRBJ2-1,TRBV7-9,.,CASSSLPIHNEQFF,TGTGCCAGCAGCTCCCTACCGATCCACAATGAGCAGTTCTTC
.,TRBJ1-2,TRBV28,TRBD1,CASSPLVRDSRDGYTF,TGTGCCAGCAGTCCTCTGGTTCGGGACAGCAGAGACGGCTACACCTTC
.,TRBJ2-7,TRBV5-4,TRBD2,CASSLVSGGPREYEQYF,TGTGCCAGCAGCTTGGTTAGCGGGGGGCCGCGGGAGTACGAGCAGTACTTC
.,TRBJ2-7,TRBV11-2,.,CASSQQYFFSYEQYF,TGTGCCAGCAGCCAACAGTACTTTTTTTCCTACGAGCAGTACTTC